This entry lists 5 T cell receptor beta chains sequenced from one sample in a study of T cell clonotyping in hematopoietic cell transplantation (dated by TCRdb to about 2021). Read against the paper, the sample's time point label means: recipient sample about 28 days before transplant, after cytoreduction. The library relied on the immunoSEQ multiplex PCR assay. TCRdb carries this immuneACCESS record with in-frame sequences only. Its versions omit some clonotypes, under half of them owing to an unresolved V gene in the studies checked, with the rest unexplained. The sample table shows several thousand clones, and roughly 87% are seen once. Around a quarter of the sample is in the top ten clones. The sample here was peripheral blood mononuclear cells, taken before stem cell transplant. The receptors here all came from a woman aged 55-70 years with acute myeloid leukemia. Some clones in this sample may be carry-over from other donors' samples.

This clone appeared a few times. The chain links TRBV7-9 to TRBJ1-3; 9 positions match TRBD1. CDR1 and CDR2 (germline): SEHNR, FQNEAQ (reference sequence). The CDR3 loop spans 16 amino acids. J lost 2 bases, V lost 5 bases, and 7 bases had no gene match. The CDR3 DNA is TGTGCCAGCAGCCCTAGTGGGACAGGGACTGGAAACACCATATATTTT. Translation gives CASSPSGTGTGNTIYF. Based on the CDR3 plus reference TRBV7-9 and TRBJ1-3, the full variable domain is DTGVSQNPRHKITKRGQNVTFRCDPISEHNRLYWYRQTLGQGPEFLTYFQNEAQLEKSRLLSDRFSAERPKGSFSTLEIQRTEQGDSAMYLCASSPSGTGTGNTIYFGEGSWLTVV.

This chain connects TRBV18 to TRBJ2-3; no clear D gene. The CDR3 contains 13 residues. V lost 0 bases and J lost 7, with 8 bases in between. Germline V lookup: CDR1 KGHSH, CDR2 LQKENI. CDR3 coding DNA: TGTGCCAGCTCACCACCACCAAGAAATACGCAGTATTTT. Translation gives CASSPPPRNTQYF.

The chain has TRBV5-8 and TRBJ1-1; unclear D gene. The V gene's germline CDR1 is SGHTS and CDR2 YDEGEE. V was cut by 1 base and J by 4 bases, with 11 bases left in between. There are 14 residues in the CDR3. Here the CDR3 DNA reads TGTGCCAGCAGCTTGCCGGGGTTGACCACTGAAGCTTTCTTT. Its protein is CASSLPGLTTEAFF.

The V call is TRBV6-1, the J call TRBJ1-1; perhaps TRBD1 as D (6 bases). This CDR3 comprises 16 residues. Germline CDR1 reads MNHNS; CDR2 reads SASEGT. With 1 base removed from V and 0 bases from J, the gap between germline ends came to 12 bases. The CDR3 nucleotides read TGTGCCAGCAGTGAAGTCCCCGGACAGATGAACACTGAAGCTTTCTTT. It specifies CASSEVPGQMNTEAFF.

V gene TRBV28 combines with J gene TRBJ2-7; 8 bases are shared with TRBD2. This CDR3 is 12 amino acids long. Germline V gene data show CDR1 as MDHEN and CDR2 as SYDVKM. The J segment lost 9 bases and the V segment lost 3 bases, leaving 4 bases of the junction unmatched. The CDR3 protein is CASSFPGRGQYV. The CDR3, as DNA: TGTGCCAGCAGTTTTCCCGGGAGGGGGCAGTACGTC.